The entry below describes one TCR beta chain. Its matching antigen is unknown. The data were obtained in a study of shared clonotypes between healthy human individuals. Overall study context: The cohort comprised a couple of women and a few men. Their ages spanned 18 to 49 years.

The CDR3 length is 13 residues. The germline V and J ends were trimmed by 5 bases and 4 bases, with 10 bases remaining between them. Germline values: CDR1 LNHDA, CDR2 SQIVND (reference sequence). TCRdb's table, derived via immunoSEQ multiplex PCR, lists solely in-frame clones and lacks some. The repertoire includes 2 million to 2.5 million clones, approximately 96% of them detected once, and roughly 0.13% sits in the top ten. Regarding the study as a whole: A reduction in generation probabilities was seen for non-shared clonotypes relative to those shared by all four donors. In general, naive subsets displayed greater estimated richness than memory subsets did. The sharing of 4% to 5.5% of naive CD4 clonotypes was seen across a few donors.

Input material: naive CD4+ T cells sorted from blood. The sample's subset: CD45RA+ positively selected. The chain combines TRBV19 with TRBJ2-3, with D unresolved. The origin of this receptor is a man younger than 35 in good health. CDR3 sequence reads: CASSPQPSDTQYF. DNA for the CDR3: TGTGCCAGTAGTCCGCAACCTTCAGATACGCAGTATTTT.